This T cell receptor beta chain was identified in a study of chronic HIV infection and antiretroviral therapy. Germline CDR1 reads MNHEY; CDR2 reads SMNVEV (reference sequence). The CDR3 consists of 14 residues. The V end lost 2 bases, the J end lost 5 bases, and 11 bases lay between the germline ends. This clonotype occurred a few times. TCRdb fed the 5' RACE reads into MiXCR, producing one record per CDR3 protein. Of 40,000 to 50,000 distinct CDR3 sequences in the sample, about 18% were seen once. Input material: peripheral blood. This sequence originates from an adult who had HIV and had not received antiretroviral therapy, or was an uninfected healthy control (not recorded which). V usage is TRBV27 and J usage is TRBJ2-3; D may be TRBD2 (6 bases). The CDR3 nucleotides are TGTGCCAGCAGTTTAGGGCTAGCGTTAGATACGCAGTATTTT. The encoded protein is CASSLGLALDTQYF.